This record concerns one TCR beta chain sequence. What it binds is unknown. These data come from a study of cytomegalovirus exposure and HLA in healthy donors. Study-wide results and limits: V- and J-gene trimming of TCR beta was linked (in a later analysis) to a missense DCLRE1C variant. CMV serostatus was the sole immune exposure information available.

PCR involved 60 Vbeta and 13 Jbeta primers. Sequencing used immunoSEQ multiplex PCR; TCRdb keeps in-frame clones, though not all of them. The sample includes 130,000 or so clones, around 90% of them seen just once. V was trimmed by 4 bases and J by 1 base, leaving 4 bases between them. CDR3 length: 12 amino acids. Germline CDR1 SGHTA, CDR2 FQGNSA. The sequenced material came from PBMCs. The sequence derives from a woman between 35 and 50 years old in good health and CMV-seronegative. This chain links TRBV7-2 with TRBJ2-5; D is ambiguous. The CDR3 DNA reads TGTGCCAGCAGCTCTATCCAAGAGACCCAGTACTTC. Encoded protein: CASSSIQETQYF.